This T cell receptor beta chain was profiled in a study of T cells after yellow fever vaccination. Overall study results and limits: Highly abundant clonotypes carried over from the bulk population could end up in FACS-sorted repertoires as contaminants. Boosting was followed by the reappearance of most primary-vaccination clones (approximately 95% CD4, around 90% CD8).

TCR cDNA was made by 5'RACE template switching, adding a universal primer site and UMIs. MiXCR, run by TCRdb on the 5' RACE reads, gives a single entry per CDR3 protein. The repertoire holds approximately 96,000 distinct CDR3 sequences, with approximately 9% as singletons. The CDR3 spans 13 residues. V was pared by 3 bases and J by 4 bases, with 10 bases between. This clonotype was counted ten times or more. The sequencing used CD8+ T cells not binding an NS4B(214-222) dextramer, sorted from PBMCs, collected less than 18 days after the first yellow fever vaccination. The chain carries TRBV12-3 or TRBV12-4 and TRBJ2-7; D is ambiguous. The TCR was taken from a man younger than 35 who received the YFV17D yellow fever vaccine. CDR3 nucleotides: TGTGCCAGCAGTTTCGGAGTAACTTACGAGCAGTACTTC. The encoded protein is CASSFGVTYEQYF.